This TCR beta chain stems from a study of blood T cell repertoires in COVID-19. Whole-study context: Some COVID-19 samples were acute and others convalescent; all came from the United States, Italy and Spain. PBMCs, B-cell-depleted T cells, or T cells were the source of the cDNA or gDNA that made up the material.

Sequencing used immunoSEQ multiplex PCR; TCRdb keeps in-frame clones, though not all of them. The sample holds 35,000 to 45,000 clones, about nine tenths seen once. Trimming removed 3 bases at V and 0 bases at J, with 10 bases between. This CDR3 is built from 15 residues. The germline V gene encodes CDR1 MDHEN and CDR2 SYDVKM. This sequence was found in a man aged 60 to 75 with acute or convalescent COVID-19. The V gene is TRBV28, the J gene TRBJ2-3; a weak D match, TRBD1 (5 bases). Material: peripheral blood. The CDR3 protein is CASSFWTPSTDTQYF. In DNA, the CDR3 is TGTGCCAGCAGTTTCTGGACACCAAGCACAGATACGCAGTATTTT.